This T cell receptor (beta chain) was documented in a study of breast tumors, draining lymph nodes, adjacent tissues. The lymph nodes were axillary draining lymph nodes from breast cancer patients. This clonotype showed up just once. The junction does not match germline at one end; this may be a read error. Germline CDR1 is SGHNT and CDR2 is YENEEA. This CDR3 contains 15 residues. TCRdb reprocessed the multiplex PCR reads with MiXCR, giving one entry per CDR3 protein. The table lists about 230,000 distinct CDR3 sequences, 32% of them singletons, with about 1.4% in the top ten. The sequencing input was axillary lymph node tissue. The receptor comes from a female donor with breast cancer. Some clones in this sample may be carry-over from other donors' samples. This sequence joins TRBV11-3 and TRBJ2-2; TRBD2 aligns across 8 bases. CDR3 amino acids: CACSLGLASTGELFF. The DNA for the CDR3 is TGTGCCTGCAGCTTAGGACTAGCCTCCACCGGGGAGCTGTTTTTT.